Listed below are T cell receptor beta chains from one sample, sequenced in a study of Ad26.COV2.S vaccination and SARS-CoV-2 variants. TCRdb's table, derived via immunoSEQ multiplex PCR, lists solely in-frame clones and lacks some. Of 430,000 or so clones in the sample, around 90% are singletons; the top ten hold roughly an eighth. Here the sequenced sample was peripheral blood, taken in a trial of Ad26.COV2.S vaccine versus placebo. These receptors all stem from a person aged 18-65 years who received the Ad26.COV2.S COVID-19 vaccine or a placebo. CDR3s include the opening cysteine and the closing phenylalanine or tryptophan. Each record gives: clone size, V gene, D gene, J gene, CDR3 protein, CDR3 DNA. The D gene is left open where the match is weak. The listing skips clone size in some rows; elsewhere it reads once, few, many or a size class.

abundance: -
v_gene: TRBV6-5
d_gene: -
j_gene: TRBJ1-5
CDR3aa: CASSPEGNQPQHF
CDR3nt: TGTGCCAGCAGCCCAGAGGGCAATCAGCCCCAGCATTTT

abundance: -
v_gene: TRBV12-5
d_gene: -
j_gene: TRBJ2-7
CDR3aa: CASGLADRGGEQYF
CDR3nt: TGTGCTAGTGGTTTGGCTGACCGGGGCGGGGAGCAGTACTTC

abundance: -
v_gene: TRBV6-2/TRBV6-3
d_gene: TRBD1
j_gene: TRBJ2-7
CDR3aa: CASSSTGAYEQYF
CDR3nt: TGTGCCAGCAGTTCGACAGGGGCCTACGAGCAGTACTTC

abundance: -
v_gene: TRBV30
d_gene: -
j_gene: TRBJ1-1
CDR3aa: CAWSVLGTEAFF
CDR3nt: TGTGCCTGGAGTGTACTAGGCACTGAAGCTTTCTTT

abundance: -
v_gene: TRBV11-2
d_gene: -
j_gene: TRBJ2-1
CDR3aa: CASSLSLVEQFF
CDR3nt: TGTGCCAGCAGCCTTTCTCTCGTTGAGCAGTTCTTC

abundance: -
v_gene: TRBV11-2
d_gene: TRBD1
j_gene: TRBJ2-7
CDR3aa: CASSLATGGYEQYF
CDR3nt: TGTGCCAGCAGCTTAGCTACAGGGGGCTACGAGCAGTACTTC

abundance: -
v_gene: TRBV4-3
d_gene: -
j_gene: TRBJ1-1
CDR3aa: CASSPPGATEAFF
CDR3nt: TGCGCCAGCAGCCCCCCGGGGGCAACTGAAGCTTTCTTT

abundance: -
v_gene: TRBV11-2
d_gene: -
j_gene: TRBJ1-4
CDR3aa: CASSRSLQTTNEKLFF
CDR3nt: TGTGCCAGCAGCCGCTCCTTACAAACAACTAATGAAAAACTGTTTTTT

abundance: -
v_gene: TRBV7-2
d_gene: TRBD2
j_gene: TRBJ2-2
CDR3aa: CASSSSGTNTGELFF
CDR3nt: TGTGCCAGCAGCTCTAGCGGGACGAACACCGGGGAGCTGTTTTTT

abundance: -
v_gene: TRBV24-1
d_gene: -
j_gene: TRBJ2-5
CDR3aa: CATSDSPTQPGRQETQYF
CDR3nt: TGTGCCACCAGTGATTCACCCACCCAACCAGGGAGGCAAGAGACCCAGTACTTC

abundance: -
v_gene: TRBV25-1
d_gene: -
j_gene: TRBJ1-1
CDR3aa: CASKGVGDTEAFF
CDR3nt: TGTGCCAGCAAAGGGGTCGGGGACACTGAAGCTTTCTTT

abundance: -
v_gene: TRBV4-3
d_gene: -
j_gene: TRBJ2-7
CDR3aa: CASSLRPRVRSSYEQYF
CDR3nt: TGCGCCAGCAGCCTCCGACCCCGGGTCAGGAGCTCCTACGAGCAGTACTTC

abundance: -
v_gene: TRBV20-1
d_gene: TRBD1
j_gene: TRBJ2-7
CDR3aa: CSASRDSSYEQYF
CDR3nt: TGCAGTGCTAGTCGGGACAGCTCCTACGAGCAGTACTTC

abundance: once
v_gene: TRBV27
d_gene: -
j_gene: TRBJ2-1
CDR3aa: CASTGLTPYNEQFF
CDR3nt: TGTGCCAGCACGGGTCTAACTCCCTACAATGAGCAGTTCTTC

abundance: -
v_gene: TRBV7-2
d_gene: -
j_gene: TRBJ1-3
CDR3aa: CASSLIGGEGSGNTIYF
CDR3nt: TGTGCCAGCAGCTTAATCGGGGGCGAGGGCTCTGGAAACACCATATATTTT

abundance: -
v_gene: TRBV10-3
d_gene: TRBD1
j_gene: TRBJ1-5
CDR3aa: CATGSGTGIYQPQHF
CDR3nt: TGTGCCACAGGCTCCGGGACAGGAATCTATCAGCCCCAGCATTTT

abundance: -
v_gene: TRBV29-1
d_gene: TRBD1
j_gene: TRBJ2-1
CDR3aa: CSVGSQPGQGWEQFF
CDR3nt: TGCAGCGTCGGGTCCCAACCGGGACAGGGGTGGGAGCAGTTCTTC

abundance: -
v_gene: TRBV11-2
d_gene: -
j_gene: TRBJ2-1
CDR3aa: CASSFSIPYLVYNEQFF
CDR3nt: TGTGCCAGCAGCTTTAGTATCCCCTACCTAGTATACAATGAGCAGTTCTTC

abundance: -
v_gene: TRBV5-4
d_gene: TRBD2
j_gene: TRBJ2-5
CDR3aa: CASSIGLARYQETQYF
CDR3nt: TGTGCCAGCAGCATCGGACTAGCGAGGTACCAAGAGACCCAGTACTTC

abundance: -
v_gene: TRBV6-5
d_gene: -
j_gene: TRBJ1-5
CDR3aa: CASSPTGTNNQPQHF
CDR3nt: TGTGCCAGCAGTCCTACAGGGACCAACAATCAGCCCCAGCATTTT

abundance: -
v_gene: TRBV4-1
d_gene: TRBD2
j_gene: TRBJ2-1
CDR3aa: CASRSTSGSSYNEQFF
CDR3nt: TGCGCCAGCAGATCGACTAGCGGGAGCTCCTACAATGAGCAGTTCTTC

abundance: -
v_gene: TRBV9
d_gene: -
j_gene: TRBJ2-1
CDR3aa: CASSEGPNEQFF
CDR3nt: TGTGCCAGCAGTGAGGGTCCCAATGAGCAGTTCTTC

abundance: -
v_gene: TRBV4-3
d_gene: -
j_gene: TRBJ2-3
CDR3aa: CASSQDRGNTQYF
CDR3nt: TGCGCCAGCAGCCAAGATAGGGGAAATACGCAGTATTTT

abundance: -
v_gene: TRBV19
d_gene: TRBD1
j_gene: TRBJ1-2
CDR3aa: CASTSTGVAGGYTF
CDR3nt: TGTGCCAGTACCTCGACAGGGGTTGCGGGTGGCTACACCTTC

abundance: -
v_gene: TRBV7-3
d_gene: TRBD2
j_gene: TRBJ2-3
CDR3aa: CASSYAGGSTDTQYF
CDR3nt: TGTGCCAGCAGCTACGCGGGGGGTAGCACAGATACGCAGTATTTT

abundance: -
v_gene: TRBV30
d_gene: TRBD1
j_gene: TRBJ2-5
CDR3aa: CAWRGQGETQYF
CDR3nt: TGTGCCTGGAGGGGACAGGGAGAGACCCAGTACTTC

abundance: once
v_gene: TRBV7-9
d_gene: -
j_gene: TRBJ2-4
CDR3aa: CASSLSTGANIQYF
CDR3nt: TGTGCCAGCAGCTTAAGTACGGGAGCAAACATTCAGTACTTC

abundance: -
v_gene: TRBV5-4
d_gene: TRBD2
j_gene: TRBJ2-7
CDR3aa: CASSSNLAGGPYEQYF
CDR3nt: TGTGCCAGCAGCTCTAATCTAGCGGGAGGGCCCTACGAGCAGTACTTC

abundance: -
v_gene: TRBV3-1/TRBV3-2
d_gene: TRBD2
j_gene: TRBJ2-7
CDR3aa: CASSQDAGTSAYEQYF
CDR3nt: TGTGCCAGCAGCCAGGATGCCGGGACTAGCGCCTACGAGCAGTACTTC

abundance: -
v_gene: TRBV19
d_gene: -
j_gene: TRBJ2-5
CDR3aa: CASSSGETQYF
CDR3nt: TGTGCCAGTAGTAGTGGGGAGACCCAGTACTTC

abundance: -
v_gene: TRBV28
d_gene: TRBD2
j_gene: TRBJ2-5
CDR3aa: CASVLAGVETQYF
CDR3nt: TGTGCCAGCGTACTAGCGGGAGTTGAGACCCAGTACTTC

abundance: -
v_gene: TRBV5-4
d_gene: -
j_gene: TRBJ1-1
CDR3aa: CASSLEVAGNTEAFF
CDR3nt: TGTGCCAGCAGTTTGGAAGTCGCAGGGAACACTGAAGCTTTCTTT

abundance: -
v_gene: TRBV14
d_gene: -
j_gene: TRBJ2-1
CDR3aa: CASSQDGGLGWRYNEQFF
CDR3nt: TGTGCCAGCAGCCAAGATGGTGGGTTGGGATGGAGATACAATGAGCAGTTCTTC

abundance: once
v_gene: TRBV2
d_gene: TRBD2
j_gene: TRBJ2-1
CDR3aa: CASTVTSGRASGEQFF
CDR3nt: TGTGCCAGCACCGTGACTAGCGGGAGGGCCTCGGGTGAGCAGTTCTTC

abundance: -
v_gene: TRBV4-3
d_gene: -
j_gene: TRBJ2-2
CDR3aa: CASSQETVRGELFF
CDR3nt: TGCGCCAGCAGCCAAGAAACAGTACGGGGGGAGCTGTTTTTT

abundance: -
v_gene: TRBV19
d_gene: TRBD1
j_gene: TRBJ1-6
CDR3aa: CATSPTGNDSPLHF
CDR3nt: TGTGCCACCTCCCCGACAGGGAACGATTCACCCCTCCACTTT

abundance: -
v_gene: TRBV12-3/TRBV12-4
d_gene: -
j_gene: TRBJ1-2
CDR3aa: CASTIGGTNGYTF
CDR3nt: TGTGCCAGCACTATCGGGGGGACAAATGGCTACACCTTC

abundance: -
v_gene: TRBV11-2
d_gene: -
j_gene: TRBJ1-1
CDR3aa: CASTLFPGQLMNTEAFF
CDR3nt: TGTGCCAGCACCCTTTTCCCCGGGCAGCTCATGAACACTGAAGCTTTCTTT

abundance: -
v_gene: TRBV11-2
d_gene: TRBD1
j_gene: TRBJ2-2
CDR3aa: CASSPGDRNTGELFF
CDR3nt: TGTGCCAGCAGCCCCGGGGACAGGAACACCGGGGAGCTGTTTTTT

abundance: -
v_gene: TRBV7-7
d_gene: -
j_gene: TRBJ2-5
CDR3aa: CASSAVGETQYF
CDR3nt: TGTGCCAGCAGCGCGGTGGGTGAGACCCAGTACTTC

abundance: -
v_gene: TRBV2
d_gene: -
j_gene: TRBJ2-4
CDR3aa: CASSATEAKNIQYF
CDR3nt: TGTGCCAGCAGTGCCACAGAGGCCAAAAACATTCAGTACTTC

abundance: -
v_gene: TRBV4-1
d_gene: -
j_gene: TRBJ2-7
CDR3aa: CARSQGGGTPPVTEEQYF
CDR3nt: TGCGCCCGCAGCCAGGGGGGGGGAACCCCCCCGGTTACCGAGGAGCAGTACTTC

abundance: -
v_gene: TRBV5-1
d_gene: -
j_gene: TRBJ1-4
CDR3aa: CASSPGGRGEKLFF
CDR3nt: TGCGCCAGCAGCCCGGGAGGGAGAGGGGAAAAACTGTTTTTT

abundance: -
v_gene: TRBV4-2
d_gene: -
j_gene: TRBJ1-4
CDR3aa: CASSRDIPTNEKLFF
CDR3nt: TGTGCCAGCAGCCGAGACATTCCAACTAATGAAAAACTGTTTTTT

abundance: -
v_gene: TRBV5-1
d_gene: TRBD1
j_gene: TRBJ1-1
CDR3aa: CASSLVSGTGAEAFF
CDR3nt: TGCGCCAGCAGCTTGGTTAGCGGGACAGGTGCGGAAGCTTTCTTT

abundance: -
v_gene: TRBV30
d_gene: TRBD2
j_gene: TRBJ2-2
CDR3aa: CAWSVLAGPGELFF
CDR3nt: TGTGCCTGGAGTGTACTAGCGGGTCCCGGGGAGCTGTTTTTT

abundance: -
v_gene: TRBV27
d_gene: TRBD2
j_gene: TRBJ2-3
CDR3aa: CASSSPTSGSLTQYF
CDR3nt: TGTGCCAGCAGTTCGCCGACTAGCGGGAGCTTGACGCAGTATTTT

abundance: -
v_gene: TRBV27
d_gene: TRBD2
j_gene: TRBJ2-7
CDR3aa: CASRAAGGYSYEQYF
CDR3nt: TGTGCCAGCAGAGCGGCGGGGGGATACTCCTACGAGCAGTACTTC

abundance: -
v_gene: TRBV27
d_gene: -
j_gene: TRBJ2-1
CDR3aa: CASSLIPTPGSYNEQFF
CDR3nt: TGTGCCAGCAGTTTGATACCCACACCGGGCTCCTACAATGAGCAGTTCTTC

abundance: -
v_gene: TRBV6-6
d_gene: -
j_gene: TRBJ1-6
CDR3aa: CASSYSTDSPLHF
CDR3nt: TGTGCCAGCAGTTACTCGACCGATTCACCCCTCCACTTT

abundance: -
v_gene: TRBV5-5
d_gene: TRBD1
j_gene: TRBJ2-3
CDR3aa: CASSFGTALYTDTQYF
CDR3nt: TGTGCCAGCAGCTTTGGGACAGCTTTATACACAGATACGCAGTATTTT

abundance: -
v_gene: TRBV5-4
d_gene: -
j_gene: TRBJ2-7
CDR3aa: CASSSPGTGWYEQYF
CDR3nt: TGTGCCAGCAGCTCCCCCGGAACAGGGTGGTACGAGCAGTACTTC

abundance: -
v_gene: TRBV18
d_gene: -
j_gene: TRBJ1-3
CDR3aa: CASSPGVPWSGNTIYF
CDR3nt: TGTGCCAGCTCACCGGGAGTTCCCTGGTCTGGAAACACCATATATTTT

abundance: once
v_gene: TRBV7-8
d_gene: TRBD1
j_gene: TRBJ1-2
CDR3aa: CASSFGTGDGYTF
CDR3nt: TGTGCCAGCAGCTTCGGGACAGGGGATGGCTACACCTTC

abundance: -
v_gene: TRBV19
d_gene: -
j_gene: TRBJ2-3
CDR3aa: CASSSMTGWGTDTQYF
CDR3nt: TGTGCCAGTAGTAGTATGACGGGGTGGGGCACAGATACGCAGTATTTT

abundance: -
v_gene: TRBV6-5
d_gene: TRBD2
j_gene: TRBJ2-3
CDR3aa: CASSYALAGGGDTQYF
CDR3nt: TGTGCCAGCAGTTACGCGTTAGCGGGAGGGGGAGATACGCAGTATTTT

abundance: -
v_gene: TRBV9
d_gene: TRBD2
j_gene: TRBJ2-1
CDR3aa: CASNGTSHNNEQFF
CDR3nt: TGTGCCAGCAACGGGACTAGCCACAACAATGAGCAGTTCTTC

abundance: -
v_gene: TRBV6-2/TRBV6-3
d_gene: -
j_gene: TRBJ2-2
CDR3aa: CASSYSGITGELFF
CDR3nt: TGTGCCAGCAGTTACTCGGGAATTACCGGGGAGCTGTTTTTT

abundance: -
v_gene: TRBV7-9
d_gene: -
j_gene: TRBJ2-7
CDR3aa: CASSWAVHEQYF
CDR3nt: TGTGCCAGCAGCTGGGCGGTCCACGAGCAGTACTTC

abundance: -
v_gene: TRBV19
d_gene: -
j_gene: TRBJ2-7
CDR3aa: CASSWGSGRSLYEQYF
CDR3nt: TGTGCCAGTAGTTGGGGGTCGGGACGGAGCCTCTACGAGCAGTACTTC